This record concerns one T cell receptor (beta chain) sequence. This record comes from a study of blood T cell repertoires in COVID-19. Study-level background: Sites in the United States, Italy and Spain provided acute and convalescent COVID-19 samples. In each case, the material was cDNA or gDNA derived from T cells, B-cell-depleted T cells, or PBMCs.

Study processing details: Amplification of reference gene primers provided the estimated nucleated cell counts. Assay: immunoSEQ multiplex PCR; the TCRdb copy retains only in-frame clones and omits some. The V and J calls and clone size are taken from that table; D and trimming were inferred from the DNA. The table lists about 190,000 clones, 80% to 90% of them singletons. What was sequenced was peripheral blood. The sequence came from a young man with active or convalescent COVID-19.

This CDR3 reads CASSGTRLLRTGELFF. The CDR3 DNA is TGTGCCAGCAGTGGAACGCGACTACTAAGGACCGGGGAGCTGTTTTTT. The rearrangement uses TRBV27 and TRBJ2-2; possibly TRBD2 for D (5 bases). Germline V gene sequence: CDR1 MNHEY, CDR2 SMNVEV (reference sequence). This CDR3 comprises 16 residues. Trimming took off 5 bases at V and 5 bases at J, with 18 bases between the two ends.